The 4 T cell receptor beta chains presented below share a single source sample, sequenced in a study of T cell responses to AZD1222 COVID-19 vaccine. TCRdb keeps only in-frame clones here, not all; method: immunoSEQ multiplex PCR. The repertoire holds roughly 140,000 clones, with 75% to 90% as singletons. This sample comprised peripheral blood, obtained on day 0 of AZD1222 vaccination. The receptors originated from an adult in good health.

The genes are TRBV27 and TRBJ1-4; D might be TRBD1 (6 bases). CDR1 and CDR2 from the germline V gene are MNHEY and SMNVEV (reference sequence). The CDR3 loop spans 14 amino acids. V lost 8 bases and J lost 7, with 17 bases in between. The CDR3 loop is CASRGEGRGEKLFF. In DNA form, the CDR3 reads TGTGCCAGCCGGGGAGAGGGCAGGGGTGAAAAACTGTTTTTT.

This clone occurred once. The rearrangement joins TRBV18 to TRBJ1-2, with 8 positions matching TRBD1. Germline trimming cut 3 bases from V and 1 base from J; bases unmatched to any gene: 10. The CDR3 has 17 residues. In germline, CDR1 is KGHSH, CDR2 LQKENI. DNA for the CDR3: TGTGCCAGCTCACCTCGACAGGGGAGTTTGGATAACTATGGCTACACCTTC. It is translated as CASSPRQGSLDNYGYTF.

This sequence joins TRBV4-1 and TRBJ2-1; D is undetermined. The V gene's germline CDR1 is MGHRA and CDR2 YSYEKL. The CDR3 is made up of 13 amino acids. The V and J ends lost 3 bases and 10 bases respectively, with 13 bases between them. The CDR3 bases are TGCGCCAGCAGCCAGGACCCTTGGTACGAGCAGTTCTTC. It specifies CASSQDPWYEQFF.

This clone was counted only a few times. The chain is built from TRBV4-1 and TRBJ2-7; 7 bases agree with TRBD2. The length of the CDR3 is 14 residues. Unmatched junction bases numbered 8, after V lost 5 bases and J lost 4 bases. Germline assignment: CDR1 MGHRA and CDR2 YSYEKL. For the CDR3, the DNA is TGCGCCAGCAGCTCTCCGGGGGGAATATACGAGCAGTACTTC. It is translated as CASSSPGGIYEQYF.